These 22 T cell receptor beta chains came from one sample sequenced in a study of cytomegalovirus exposure and HLA in healthy donors. The PCR employed 60 Vbeta primers together with 13 Jbeta primers. Profiling relied on immunoSEQ multiplex PCR, and the TCRdb table lists in-frame clones only, not all of them. The table shows about 130,000 clones, with roughly 77% occurring only once. The material sequenced was PBMCs. Source of these receptors: a man younger than 45 in good health and CMV-seronegative.

The V gene is TRBV5-8, the J gene TRBJ2-7; 9 nucleotides line up with TRBD2. The junction had 18 bases not matched to a gene; V was cut back by 5 bases and J by 9 bases. The V gene's germline CDR1 is SGHTS and CDR2 YDEGEE. CDR3 length: 16 residues. The DNA of the CDR3 is TGTGCCAGCAGAATAAAGACTAGCGGAGGGGTTACGAGGCAGTACTTC. Translated: CASRIKTSGGVTRQYF.

This sequence joins TRBV28 and TRBJ1-5; D not resolved. The V gene's germline CDR1 is MDHEN and CDR2 SYDVKM. The CDR3 extends over 12 amino acids. Trimming took 6 bases from V and 1 from J, leaving 4 bases between them. The CDR3 nucleotides are TGTGCCAGCAGCAGAAGCAATCAGCCCCAGCATTTT. Its protein product is CASSRSNQPQHF.

The chain is built from TRBV5-6 and TRBJ1-4; D might be TRBD1 (5 bases). The length of the CDR3 is 13 residues. CDR1 and CDR2 (germline): SGHDT, YYEEEE. V was shortened by 6 bases and J by 7 bases, with 13 bases between the two germline ends. For the CDR3, the DNA is TGTGCCAGCATCGGAGGGGAAGGTGAAAAACTGTTTTTT. Translated: CASIGGEGEKLFF.

The chain couples TRBV9 to TRBJ2-1; a possible D gene is TRBD2 (6 bases). Trimming took off 3 bases at V and 3 bases at J, with 16 bases between the two ends. The germline CDR1 and CDR2 sequences are SGDLS and YYNGEE. There are 16 residues in the CDR3. Here the CDR3 DNA reads TGTGCCAGCAGCGCGATGGGGGGAGACGGCTACAATGAGCAGTTCTTC. This sequence encodes CASSAMGGDGYNEQFF. Looking up the rest from reference TRBV9 and TRBJ2-1 gives the full variable domain: DSGVTQTPKHLITATGQRVTLRCSPRSGDLSVYWYQQSLDQGLQFLIQYYNGEERAKGNILERFSAQQFPDLHSELNLSSLELGDSALYFCASSAMGGDGYNEQFFGPGTRLTVL.

The chain uses TRBV29-1 and TRBJ2-5; 14 positions match TRBD2. CDR3 size: 14 residues. V lost 7 bases to trimming and J lost 6 bases; unmatched junction nucleotides: 7. From germline, CDR1 is SQVTM and CDR2 ANQGSEA. The DNA for the CDR3 is TGCAGCGCCAGACTAGCGGGAGGGGGAAAGACCCAGTACTTC. The encoded protein is CSARLAGGGKTQYF.

This chain uses TRBV5-6 with TRBJ2-7, with 8 bases lining up with TRBD2. The germline V gene has CDR1 SGHDT and CDR2 YYEEEE. This CDR3 has 16 residues. The V gene end was trimmed by 0 bases and the J gene end by 2 bases; junction bases not matched to a gene: 7. CDR3 in amino acids: CASSLESGGPPYEQYF. The CDR3 DNA reads as TGTGCCAGCAGCTTGGAAAGCGGGGGCCCCCCCTACGAGCAGTACTTC.

The V gene is TRBV6-1, the J gene TRBJ2-7; no reliable D call. This CDR3 contains 14 residues. V was shortened by 0 bases and J by 4 bases, with 10 bases between the two germline ends. The germline gives CDR1 MNHNS, CDR2 SASEGT. The CDR3 sequence is CASSEAYIRYEQYF. The CDR3 coding sequence is TGTGCCAGCAGTGAAGCGTATATTCGGTACGAGCAGTACTTC.

The genes are TRBV27 and TRBJ1-1; maybe TRBD1 (5 bases). V was shortened by 3 bases and J by 3 bases, with 8 bases between the two germline ends. Germline-derived CDR1 and CDR2 are MNHEY and SMNVEV (reference sequence). CDR3 length: 13 amino acids. CDR3 in DNA: TGTGCCAGCAGTTTGGGGGGAGACACTGAAGCTTTCTTT. Protein product: CASSLGGDTEAFF.

The chain employs TRBV19 and TRBJ1-2, with D possibly matching TRBD1 (5 bases). The germline gives CDR1 LNHDA, CDR2 SQIVND (reference sequence). V was pared by 3 bases and J by 0 bases, with 20 bases between. This CDR3 has 18 residues. DNA for the CDR3: TGTGCCAGTAGTATGGGCGGGACGGCATTATTCGCTAACTATGGCTACACCTTC. It encodes CASSMGGTALFANYGYTF. Looking up the rest from reference TRBV19 and TRBJ1-2 gives the full variable domain: DGGITQSPKYLFRKEGQNVTLSCEQNLNHDAMYWYRQDPGQGLRLIYYSQIVNDFQKGDIAEGYSVSREKKESFPLTVTSAQKNPTAFYLCASSMGGTALFANYGYTFGSGTRLTVV.

The chain employs TRBV9 and TRBJ2-7; TRBD1 is a possible D gene (6 bases). Germline CDR1 SGDLS, CDR2 YYNGEE. The CDR3 covers 15 residues. V lost 0 bases to trimming and J lost 1 base, with 11 bases between them. The DNA for the CDR3 is TGTGCCAGCAGCGTAGGGGCAGGGGCGTCCTACGAGCAGTACTTC. Protein: CASSVGAGASYEQYF.

The genes are TRBV7-9 and TRBJ1-1; TRBD1 agrees at 8 bases. With V trimmed by 5 bases and J by 1 base, 9 bases remained unmatched. CDR3 length equals 16 residues. In germline, CDR1 is SEHNR, CDR2 FQNEAQ (reference sequence). CDR3 loop: CASSLRPGTGNTEAFF. CDR3 DNA sequence: TGTGCCAGCAGCCTACGACCCGGGACAGGGAACACTGAAGCTTTCTTT.

This chain uses TRBV7-2 with TRBJ2-3; 9 bases align to TRBD2. This CDR3 is built from 19 residues. The germline V gene encodes CDR1 SGHTA and CDR2 FQGNSA. The junction had 11 bases not matched to a gene; V was cut back by 1 base and J by 0 bases. CDR3 sequence: CASSLELAGRPTSTDTQYF. The CDR3, as DNA: TGTGCCAGCAGCTTAGAGCTAGCGGGGAGGCCGACTAGCACAGATACGCAGTATTTT. Using reference TRBV7-2 and TRBJ2-3 for the parts outside the CDR3, the full variable domain is GAGVSQSPSNKVTEKGKDVELRCDPISGHTALYWYRQSLGQGLEFLIYFQGNSAPDKSGLPSDRFSAERTGGSVSTLTIQRTQQEDSAVYLCASSLELAGRPTSTDTQYFGPGTRLTVL.

V and J are TRBV6-5 and TRBJ1-6, with TRBD1 identical over 9 bases. Trimming cost V 6 bases and J 6 bases; bases outside gene matches: 6. Germline lookup yields CDR1 MNHEY and CDR2 SVGAGI. CDR3 length: 15 residues. The CDR3 bases are TGTGCCAGCAGATTACAGGGGGCGATTAATTCACCCCTCCACTTT. It yields the protein CASRLQGAINSPLHF.

The chain joins TRBV14 to TRBJ2-7, with 7 bases that match TRBD2. The CDR3 length is 14 residues. Looked up from germline, CDR1 is SGHDN and CDR2 is FVKESK. V shed 7 bases, J shed 3 bases, and the junction held 9 bases outside the gene matches. CDR3 in amino acids: CASTPGLILYEQYF. The CDR3 DNA reads TGTGCCAGCACCCCGGGACTAATACTCTACGAGCAGTACTTC.

The chain carries TRBV6-5 and TRBJ2-2; D may be TRBD2 (5 bases). The CDR3 covers 14 residues. Germline V lookup: CDR1 MNHEY, CDR2 SVGAGI. V lost 2 bases, J lost 4 bases, and 8 bases lay in between. CDR3 DNA sequence: TGTGCCAGCAGTTACGGAGGAGTCACCGGGGAGCTGTTTTTT. Translation gives CASSYGGVTGELFF.

The chain recombines TRBV4-2 with TRBJ1-4, with a weak D call TRBD1 (5 bases). Germline V gene sequence: CDR1 LGHNA, CDR2 YNFKEQ. Between the trimmed V and J ends, which lost 4 bases and 6 bases, there was a span of 21 bases. The CDR3 is 17 residues long. The CDR3 region has the DNA TGTGCCAGCAGCCGTAAGACCCAGGGTAACCTCTATGAAAAACTGTTTTTT. Translating it yields CASSRKTQGNLYEKLFF.

The CDR3 region has the DNA TGTGCCAGCAGTCTAGCTGAGTACGAGCAGTACTTC. Protein product: CASSLAEYEQYF. The rearrangement links TRBV28 to TRBJ2-7; tentatively, D is TRBD2 (5 bases). The length of the CDR3 is 12 residues. CDR1 and CDR2 from the germline V gene are MDHEN and SYDVKM. V lost 5 bases and J 4 bases, leaving 9 bases between the germline ends. The entire variable domain, with the rest obtained from reference TRBV28 and TRBJ2-7, is as follows: DVKVTQSSRYLVKRTGEKVFLECVQDMDHENMFWYRQDPGLGLRLIYFSYDVKMKEKGDIPEGYSVSREKKERFSLILESASTNQTSMYLCASSLAEYEQYFGPGTRLTVT.

The chain couples TRBV5-1 to TRBJ2-7; 9 bases map to TRBD1. The V and J ends lost 2 bases and 4 bases, in that order; junction bases with no gene match: 7. The CDR3 sequence is 15 residues long. Germline V lookup: CDR1 SGHRS, CDR2 YFSETQ. The CDR3 region has the DNA TGCGCCAGCAGCTTCACAGGGGGCAGTTTTTACGAGCAGTACTTC. Amino acids: CASSFTGGSFYEQYF.

The chain is built from TRBV19 and TRBJ1-5; 9 nucleotides align to TRBD1. Trimming cost V 7 bases and J 7 bases; bases outside gene matches: 11. CDR1 and CDR2 from the germline V gene are LNHDA and SQIVND (reference sequence). The CDR3 spans 15 residues. CDR3 in DNA: TGTGCCAGTAACGCCGACAGGGGGGCCAGGCAGCCCCAGCATTTT. Translated: CASNADRGARQPQHF.

The CDR3 DNA is TGTGCCAGCAGCTTAGGACTAGCGGGAGATATGACAGATACGCAGTATTTT. Its protein product is CASSLGLAGDMTDTQYF. V gene TRBV7-2 combines with J gene TRBJ2-3, with 12 bases fitting TRBD2. V gave up 1 base and J gave up 3 bases; unmatched junction bases: 5. Germline V gene lookup returns CDR1 SGHTA and CDR2 FQGNSA. The CDR3 has 17 amino acids.

This clone has a handful of counts. This chain uses TRBV7-8 with TRBJ1-3; D perhaps matches TRBD1 (5 bases). Trimming cost V 6 bases and J 2 bases, with 11 bases left between them. There are 14 residues in the CDR3. Germline-derived CDR1 and CDR2 are SGHVS and FQNEAQ. The CDR3 protein is CASRMAGAGNTIYF. Here the CDR3 DNA reads TGTGCCAGCAGGATGGCGGGGGCTGGAAACACCATATATTTT. The whole variable domain, filled in from reference TRBV7-8 and TRBJ1-3, reads GAGVSQSPRYKVAKRGQDVALRCDPISGHVSLFWYQQALGQGPEFLTYFQNEAQLDKSGLPSDRFFAERPEGSVSTLKIQRTQQEDSAVYLCASRMAGAGNTIYFGEGSWLTVV.

V is TRBV7-8 and J is TRBJ2-7, with 8 positions matching TRBD1. V shed 5 bases and J 5 bases; nucleotides not matched to a gene: 11. The germline V gene encodes CDR1 SGHVS and CDR2 FQNEAQ. The CDR3 runs 15 residues. Written as DNA, the CDR3 is TGTGCCAGCAGCCAGGGGACAGGACCCTTCAACGAGCAGTACTTC. It encodes CASSQGTGPFNEQYF.